A selection of T cell receptor beta chains follows, all from one sample in a study of blood T cells in healthy people across ages. TCRdb reprocessed the 5' RACE reads via MiXCR and lists one record per CDR3 protein. The sample includes approximately 880,000 distinct CDR3 sequences, roughly 43% seen only once; the top ten take about an eighth. The sample consisted of blood. The origin of the receptors is a man younger than 40 in good health. Both conserved end residues are part of each CDR3. D genes are given only for firm matches. A row's size may be missing; if present it is once, few, many or a size class.

clone_size: many; j_call: TRBJ1-5; v_call: TRBV6-4; d_call: TRBD1; cdr3_aa: CASAEEGGSGNQPQHF; cdr3_nt: TGTGCCAGCGCTGAGGAAGGGGGCAGCGGCAATCAGCCCCAGCATTTT
clone_size: NA; j_call: TRBJ2-3; v_call: TRBV21-1; d_call: NA; cdr3_aa: CASSSNFPTQGTDTQYF; cdr3_nt: TGTGCCAGCAGCAGCAATTTCCCAACACAGGGAACAGATACGCAGTATTTT
clone_size: NA; j_call: TRBJ2-2; v_call: TRBV25-1; d_call: NA; cdr3_aa: CASSDPLGQGQNTGELFF; cdr3_nt: TGTGCCAGCAGTGACCCCTTGGGCCAGGGGCAAAACACCGGGGAGCTGTTTTTT
clone_size: NA; j_call: TRBJ2-7; v_call: TRBV29-1; d_call: TRBD2; cdr3_aa: CSVGSGGDHKEQYF; cdr3_nt: TGCAGCGTGGGTAGCGGGGGGGACCACAAGGAGCAGTACTTC
clone_size: few; j_call: TRBJ2-3; v_call: TRBV20-1; d_call: TRBD1; cdr3_aa: CSARGQVDTQYF; cdr3_nt: TGCAGTGCTCGCGGACAGGTAGATACGCAGTATTTT
clone_size: NA; j_call: TRBJ2-4; v_call: TRBV6-2/TRBV6-3; d_call: NA; cdr3_aa: CASSYGQKNIQYF; cdr3_nt: TGTGCCAGCAGTTACGGGCAGAAAAACATTCAGTACTTC
clone_size: NA; j_call: TRBJ2-2; v_call: TRBV6-5; d_call: TRBD1; cdr3_aa: CASSWKVWDRGSAGELFF; cdr3_nt: TGTGCCAGCAGTTGGAAGGTCTGGGACAGGGGTTCTGCCGGGGAGCTGTTTTTT
clone_size: NA; j_call: TRBJ2-3; v_call: TRBV24-1; d_call: NA; cdr3_aa: CATSDWKTSTDTQYF; cdr3_nt: TGTGCCACCAGTGATTGGAAAACTTCCACGGATACGCAGTATTTT
clone_size: once; j_call: TRBJ1-4; v_call: TRBV6-1; d_call: NA; cdr3_aa: CASSEKIQRQTNEKLFF; cdr3_nt: TGTGCCAGCAGTGAAAAAATACAGCGGCAGACTAATGAAAAACTGTTTTTT
clone_size: NA; j_call: TRBJ2-7; v_call: TRBV6-4; d_call: NA; cdr3_aa: CASRSYVTVRASSYEQYF; cdr3_nt: TGTGCCAGCAGAAGTTACGTTACGGTCAGGGCGAGCTCCTACGAGCAGTACTTC
clone_size: NA; j_call: TRBJ1-2; v_call: TRBV7-9; d_call: NA; cdr3_aa: CASSPDGSFNYGYTF; cdr3_nt: TGTGCCAGCAGCCCGGACGGCAGTTTCAACTATGGCTACACCTTC
clone_size: many; j_call: TRBJ2-3; v_call: TRBV7-3; d_call: NA; cdr3_aa: CASSTTSTDTQYF; cdr3_nt: TGTGCCAGCAGCACGACTAGCACAGATACGCAGTATTTT
clone_size: NA; j_call: TRBJ2-1; v_call: TRBV18; d_call: NA; cdr3_aa: CASSPFRATYNEQFF; cdr3_nt: TGTGCCAGCTCACCTTTTAGGGCTACCTACAATGAGCAGTTCTTC
clone_size: NA; j_call: TRBJ2-7; v_call: TRBV7-9; d_call: NA; cdr3_aa: CASSLATHAYEQYF; cdr3_nt: TGTGCCAGCAGCTTGGCGACACATGCCTACGAGCAGTACTTC
clone_size: NA; j_call: TRBJ2-1; v_call: TRBV7-9; d_call: TRBD2; cdr3_aa: CASSLLGLAGSNEQFF; cdr3_nt: TGTGCCAGCAGCTTACTAGGACTAGCGGGGAGCAATGAGCAGTTCTTC
clone_size: NA; j_call: TRBJ2-7; v_call: TRBV7-9; d_call: NA; cdr3_aa: CASSLAKNRDIYEQYF; cdr3_nt: TGTGCCAGCAGCTTAGCGAAGAACCGGGACATTTACGAGCAGTACTTC
clone_size: NA; j_call: TRBJ1-1; v_call: TRBV20-1; d_call: TRBD1; cdr3_aa: CSAPRQGNTEAFF; cdr3_nt: TGCAGTGCCCCTCGACAGGGGAACACTGAAGCTTTCTTT
clone_size: NA; j_call: TRBJ2-6; v_call: TRBV7-2; d_call: NA; cdr3_aa: CAVRDSGANVLTF; cdr3_nt: TGTGCCGTAAGAGACTCTGGGGCCAACGTCCTGACTTTC
clone_size: few; j_call: TRBJ2-5; v_call: TRBV3-1; d_call: NA; cdr3_aa: CASSQDRMVGAQYF; cdr3_nt: TGTGCCAGCAGCCAAGATCGGATGGTAGGGGCCCAGTACTTC
clone_size: many; j_call: TRBJ2-5; v_call: TRBV12-3/TRBV12-4; d_call: NA; cdr3_aa: CASRRGEETQYF; cdr3_nt: TGTGCCAGCCGCCGAGGAGAAGAGACCCAGTACTTC
clone_size: few; j_call: TRBJ2-3; v_call: TRBV11-3; d_call: NA; cdr3_aa: CASSQTAGKTPFSTDTQYF; cdr3_nt: TGTGCCAGCAGCCAAACAGCCGGGAAGACCCCTTTCAGCACAGATACGCAGTATTTT
clone_size: NA; j_call: TRBJ1-1; v_call: TRBV28; d_call: NA; cdr3_aa: CASTRGDTGNTEAFF; cdr3_nt: TGTGCCAGCACCCGAGGGGATACGGGGAACACTGAAGCTTTCTTT
clone_size: NA; j_call: TRBJ2-3; v_call: TRBV7-2; d_call: TRBD2; cdr3_aa: CASSSQWRGTPTDTQYF; cdr3_nt: TGTGCCAGCAGCTCCCAATGGCGGGGGACCCCCACAGATACGCAGTATTTT
clone_size: few; j_call: TRBJ2-3; v_call: TRBV29-1; d_call: NA; cdr3_aa: CSGSDYRDTQYF; cdr3_nt: TGCAGCGGGTCCGACTACAGAGATACGCAGTATTTT
clone_size: once; j_call: TRBJ2-5; v_call: TRBV20-1; d_call: TRBD2; cdr3_aa: CSARISGGAETQYF; cdr3_nt: TGCAGTGCTAGGATTAGCGGGGGGGCAGAGACCCAGTACTTC
clone_size: many; j_call: TRBJ2-5; v_call: TRBV4-3; d_call: TRBD2; cdr3_aa: CASSQDRSAGVETQYF; cdr3_nt: TGCGCCAGCAGCCAAGATCGCTCAGCGGGGGTAGAGACCCAGTACTTC
clone_size: NA; j_call: TRBJ2-1; v_call: TRBV7-6; d_call: NA; cdr3_aa: CASSLTGGVDEQFF; cdr3_nt: TGTGCCAGCAGCTTAACTGGCGGTGTCGATGAGCAGTTCTTC
clone_size: NA; j_call: TRBJ1-1; v_call: TRBV3-1; d_call: TRBD1; cdr3_aa: CASSQGDRGPGAFF; cdr3_nt: TGTGCCAGCAGCCAAGGGGACAGGGGTCCAGGAGCTTTCTTT
clone_size: few; j_call: TRBJ2-7; v_call: TRBV25-1; d_call: NA; cdr3_aa: CASSESWGGEQYF; cdr3_nt: TGTGCCAGCAGTGAATCGTGGGGAGGCGAGCAGTACTTC
clone_size: few; j_call: TRBJ2-3; v_call: TRBV9; d_call: TRBD1; cdr3_aa: CASSLRTGTGIDTQYF; cdr3_nt: TGTGCCAGCAGCCTTAGGACAGGGACGGGTATAGATACGCAGTATTTT
clone_size: few; j_call: TRBJ1-6; v_call: TRBV15; d_call: NA; cdr3_aa: CATSRDGRDIHF; cdr3_nt: TGTGCCACCAGCAGAGACGGTAGGGACATCCACTTT
clone_size: NA; j_call: TRBJ2-3; v_call: TRBV14; d_call: NA; cdr3_aa: CASSQVGSPSTQYF; cdr3_nt: TGTGCCAGCAGCCAAGTTGGTAGCCCGTCTACGCAGTATTTT
clone_size: NA; j_call: TRBJ1-5; v_call: TRBV4-1; d_call: NA; cdr3_aa: CASSPEVSNQPQHF; cdr3_nt: TGCGCCAGCAGCCCTGAGGTGAGCAATCAGCCCCAGCATTTT
clone_size: NA; j_call: TRBJ2-1; v_call: TRBV20-1; d_call: TRBD2; cdr3_aa: CSAPAGSRTNEQFF; cdr3_nt: TGCAGTGCCCCAGCGGGATCAAGGACAAATGAGCAGTTCTTC
clone_size: NA; j_call: TRBJ1-2; v_call: TRBV10-3; d_call: TRBD1; cdr3_aa: CAISPGQGAYGYTF; cdr3_nt: TGTGCCATCAGTCCGGGACAGGGGGCCTATGGCTACACCTTC
clone_size: NA; j_call: TRBJ1-1; v_call: TRBV14; d_call: NA; cdr3_aa: CASSQGSRRGNTEAFF; cdr3_nt: TGTGCCAGCAGCCAAGGAAGCCGGAGGGGTAACACTGAAGCTTTCTTT
clone_size: NA; j_call: TRBJ2-7; v_call: TRBV27; d_call: TRBD2; cdr3_aa: CASSPTSGGFSYEQYF; cdr3_nt: TGTGCCAGCAGTCCTACCTCGGGGGGGTTCTCCTACGAGCAGTACTTC
clone_size: NA; j_call: TRBJ2-3; v_call: TRBV30; d_call: NA; cdr3_aa: CAWSVLDTDTQYF; cdr3_nt: TGTGCCTGGAGTGTACTAGACACAGATACGCAGTATTTT
clone_size: NA; j_call: TRBJ2-7; v_call: TRBV20-1; d_call: NA; cdr3_aa: CSASANSIPYEQYF; cdr3_nt: TGCAGTGCTAGCGCGAACAGCATACCCTACGAGCAGTACTTC
clone_size: NA; j_call: TRBJ2-3; v_call: TRBV20-1; d_call: NA; cdr3_aa: CSATTSTGISTDTQYF; cdr3_nt: TGCAGTGCGACTACCTCGACAGGAATATCCACAGATACGCAGTATTTT